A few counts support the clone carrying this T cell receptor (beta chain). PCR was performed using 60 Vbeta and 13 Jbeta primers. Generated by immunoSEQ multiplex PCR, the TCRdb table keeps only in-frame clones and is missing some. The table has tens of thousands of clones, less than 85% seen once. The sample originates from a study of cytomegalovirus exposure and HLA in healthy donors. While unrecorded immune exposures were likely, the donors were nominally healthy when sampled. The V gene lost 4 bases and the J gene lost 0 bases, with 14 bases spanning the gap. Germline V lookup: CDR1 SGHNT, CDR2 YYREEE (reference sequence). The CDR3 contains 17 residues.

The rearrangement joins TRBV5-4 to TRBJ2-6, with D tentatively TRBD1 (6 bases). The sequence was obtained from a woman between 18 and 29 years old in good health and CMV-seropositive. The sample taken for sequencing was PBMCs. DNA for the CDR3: TGTGCCAGCAGCACCCTGACAGGCCCCTCTGGGGCCAACGTCCTGACTTTC. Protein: CASSTLTGPSGANVLTF. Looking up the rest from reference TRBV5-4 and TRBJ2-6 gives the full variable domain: ETGVTQSPTHLIKTRGQQVTLRCSSQSGHNTVSWYQQALGQGPQFIFQYYREEENGRGNFPPRFSGLQFPNYSSELNVNALELDDSALYLCASSTLTGPSGANVLTFGAGSRLTVL.